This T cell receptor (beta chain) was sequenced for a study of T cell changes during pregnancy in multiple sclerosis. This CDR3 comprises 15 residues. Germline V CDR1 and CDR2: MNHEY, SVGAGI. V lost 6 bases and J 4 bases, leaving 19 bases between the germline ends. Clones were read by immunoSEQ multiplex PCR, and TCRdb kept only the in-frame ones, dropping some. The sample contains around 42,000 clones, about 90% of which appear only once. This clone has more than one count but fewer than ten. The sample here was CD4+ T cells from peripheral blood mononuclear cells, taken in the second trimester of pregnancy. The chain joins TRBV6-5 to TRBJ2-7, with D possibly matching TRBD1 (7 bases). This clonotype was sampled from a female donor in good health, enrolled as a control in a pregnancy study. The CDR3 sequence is CASRPHDREVYEQYF. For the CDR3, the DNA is TGTGCCAGCAGGCCCCACGACAGGGAGGTATACGAGCAGTACTTC.